Listed below are T cell receptor beta chains from one sample, sequenced in a study of OX40 agonist ivuxolimab in advanced cancers. The table came from immunoSEQ multiplex PCR; TCRdb's copy has only in-frame clones and leaves some out. Of 40,000 or so clones in the sample, 88% were seen once. The material was CD4+ or CD8+ T cells sorted from blood, obtained in a trial of the OX40 agonist ivuxolimab. These receptors originate from an adult with an advanced solid tumor such as melanoma, head and neck, liver or kidney cancer. CDR3s leave out the opening cysteine and the closing phenylalanine or tryptophan. Fields, in order: V gene, CDR3 protein.

>TRBV21-1
ASSNAEAF
>TRBV11-3
ASSQYRSSEAF
>TRBV10-2
ATFGGAGEQY
>TRBV6-1
ASSEWGLGLKNIQY
>TRBV11-1
ASSLAGADTQY
>TRBV14
ASREAGGLNEQF
>TRBV29-1
SVVEDFHEQY
>TRBV28
ASSFHPLEGGELF
>TRBV27
ASRLTAGPNTEAF
>TRBV25-1
ASRTNSPYNSPLH
>TRBV28
ASSSRGQGDTEAF
>TRBV19
ASSALGSGGPDEQF
>TRBV10-2
ASQKRGVYEQY
>TRBV27
ASSSGTGPGEKLF
>TRBV7-2
ASSPEAGKTLH
>TRBV2
ASRLQGNNEKLF
>TRBV7-2
ASSLGTAAYGYT
>TRBV9
ASSVDVAADTQY
>TRBV19
ASSISGLYNEQF
>TRBV28
ASSFPPPGTDTQY
>TRBV5-1
ASSDGSRKWSSGANVLT
>TRBV5-1
ASSLGGSIYNEQF
>TRBV29-1
SVGGTDSMDTEAF
>TRBV5-1
ASSLKSANYGYT
>TRBV19
ASSIDLHRHTEAF
>TRBV28
ASTHQVTNEQF
>TRBV6-1
ASRSPDRGTEAF
>TRBV7-8
ASRYRGLLETQY
>TRBV6-1
ASSEIYEQY
>TRBV11-2
ASSLKGQGALGYT
>TRBV6-5
ASSLTASYEQY
>TRBV6-5
ASSSGVTETEAF
>TRBV5-1
ASSPRPREDSYNEQF
>TRBV19
ASSPTGTSNQPQH
>TRBV5-1
ASSFTLSGELF
>TRBV27
ASTPARLAGASEQF
>TRBV4-1
ASSQGPPDSGDYGYT
>TRBV29-1
SVRPGTGNEKLF
>TRBV9
ASSVAGGLNEKLF
>TRBV25-1
ASSEFEGANEKLF
>TRBV12-5
ASGLALPGLGTGELF
>TRBV30
AWSVLEAGDTQY
>TRBV28
ASSFETETPGAGANVLT
>TRBV18
ASSHGLTTYEQY
>TRBV28
ASSYGENTEAF
>TRBV30
AWSPGTPVSYGYT
>TRBV20-1
SAPVGYEQY
>TRBV11-2
ASTPRRTEAF
>TRBV28
ASSFGDSTTYEQY
>TRBV7-2
ASSGGQGFGQPQH
>TRBV5-4
ASTQIGTGNEQY
>TRBV30
AFRDTYEQY
>TRBV7-8
ASSLGVGLGNTIY
>TRBV28
ASSRGGEGGELF
>TRBV7-6
ASSLLGANQPQH
>TRBV6-4
ASSRTAGTDTQY